This T cell receptor (beta chain) was profiled in a study of cytomegalovirus exposure and HLA in healthy donors. Study in general: A prior analysis found 117 million unique TCR beta sequences from around 180 million T cells.

In regard to this clone: Its target is not known.

The study ran its PCR with 60 Vbeta and 13 Jbeta primers. The method was immunoSEQ multiplex PCR; TCRdb's version includes in-frame clones alone and lacks a portion of them. The listing contains approximately 80,000 clones. General observations from the study: The availability of immune exposure information extended only to CMV serostatus.

Deletions cut 6 bases from V and 0 bases from J, with 12 bases between. Germline V CDR1 and CDR2: MNHNY, SVGAGI (reference sequence). The CDR3 length is 15 residues. The clonotype was recovered from a young man in good health and CMV-seropositive. Sequenced: PBMCs. The rearrangement links TRBV6-6 to TRBJ1-5; perhaps TRBD1 as D (6 bases). CDR3 coding DNA: TGTGCCAGCAGGCCCAGGACAGTTAGCAATCAGCCCCAGCATTTT. Translation gives CASRPRTVSNQPQHF.